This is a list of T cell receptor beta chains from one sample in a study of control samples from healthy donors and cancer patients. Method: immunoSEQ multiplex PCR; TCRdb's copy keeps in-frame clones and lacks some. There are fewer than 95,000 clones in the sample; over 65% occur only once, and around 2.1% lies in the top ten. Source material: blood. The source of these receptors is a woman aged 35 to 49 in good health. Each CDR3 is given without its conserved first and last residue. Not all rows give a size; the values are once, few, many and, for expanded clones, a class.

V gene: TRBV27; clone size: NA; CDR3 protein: ASSSGDTEAF
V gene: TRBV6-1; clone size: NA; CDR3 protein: ASSGGHGTYSNQPQH
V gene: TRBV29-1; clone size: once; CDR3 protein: SVEWDRGSAGYT
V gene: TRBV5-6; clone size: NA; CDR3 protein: ASSLEARSYEQY
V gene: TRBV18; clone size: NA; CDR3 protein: ASSRQAGDTQY
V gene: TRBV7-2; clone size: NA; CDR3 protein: ASSFLTGEQF
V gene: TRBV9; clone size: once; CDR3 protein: ASSVGGNYADTQY
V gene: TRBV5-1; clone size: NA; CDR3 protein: ASSLAQSTSGNTIY
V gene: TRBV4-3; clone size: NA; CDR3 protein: ASSLGRGVGELF
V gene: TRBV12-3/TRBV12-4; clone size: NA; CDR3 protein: ASGNEPGYT
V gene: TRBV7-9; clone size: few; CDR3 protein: ASSLGFQGKGNSPLH
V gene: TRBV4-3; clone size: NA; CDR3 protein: ASSQGYGGSGDTQY
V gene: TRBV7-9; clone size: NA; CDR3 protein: ASSLVPRMETQY
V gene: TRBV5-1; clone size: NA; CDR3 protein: ASSHSGAFDGANEKLF
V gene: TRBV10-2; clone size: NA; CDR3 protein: ASRGQGKGNEQF
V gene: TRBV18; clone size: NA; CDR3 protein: ASSPLPPREANYGYT
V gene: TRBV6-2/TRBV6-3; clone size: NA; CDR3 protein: ASSSRTLSAYGYT
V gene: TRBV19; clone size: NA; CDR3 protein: ASRPTGNEKLF
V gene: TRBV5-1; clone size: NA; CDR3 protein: ASSLALPGEETQY
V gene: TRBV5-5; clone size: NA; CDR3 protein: ASSLAHGAGEYEQY
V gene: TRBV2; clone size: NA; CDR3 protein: ASSPLAGGADTQY
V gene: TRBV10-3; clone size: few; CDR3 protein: AIKSAGLPNTQY
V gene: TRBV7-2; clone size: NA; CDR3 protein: ASSSHGTSGTDTQY
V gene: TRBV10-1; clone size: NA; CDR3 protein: ASSESTQDIQY
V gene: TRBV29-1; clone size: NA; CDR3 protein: SVRQANYGYT
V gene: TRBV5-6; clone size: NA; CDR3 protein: ASSPGLAAYEQY
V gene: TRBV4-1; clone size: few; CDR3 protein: ASSQRNEKLF
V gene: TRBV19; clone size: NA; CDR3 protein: ASSMRSREAF
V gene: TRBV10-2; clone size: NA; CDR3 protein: ASSESAGRDTQY
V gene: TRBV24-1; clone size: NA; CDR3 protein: ATSSLREGYTGELF
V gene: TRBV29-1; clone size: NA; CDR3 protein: SVWGTSGGNEQF
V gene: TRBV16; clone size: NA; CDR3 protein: ASSHHLGGAVRYGYT
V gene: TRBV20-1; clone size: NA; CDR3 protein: SASFFGTIDQPQH
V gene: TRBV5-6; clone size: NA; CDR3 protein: ASSFGGPEKLF
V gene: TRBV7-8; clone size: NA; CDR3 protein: ASSSGWGSGNTIY
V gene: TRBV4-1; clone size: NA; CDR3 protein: ASSQYDRDEETQY
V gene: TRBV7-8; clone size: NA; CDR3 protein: ASSARGGAQAEQY
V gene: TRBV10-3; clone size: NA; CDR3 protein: AISEGGVNTEAF
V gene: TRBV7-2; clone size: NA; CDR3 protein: ASRSGGAAKNIQY
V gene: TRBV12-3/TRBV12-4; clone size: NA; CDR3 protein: ASSPRRNTEAF
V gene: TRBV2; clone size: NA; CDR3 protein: ASAGTGVGYEQY
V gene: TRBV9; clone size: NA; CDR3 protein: ASSFRATPTDTQY
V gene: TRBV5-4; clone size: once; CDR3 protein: ASSPTISSYNSPLH
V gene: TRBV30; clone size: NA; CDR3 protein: AWYPATSGQFTDTQY
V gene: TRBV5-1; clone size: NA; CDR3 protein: ASSGGSGANVLT
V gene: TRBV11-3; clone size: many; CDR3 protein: ASSSRGRRVETQY